This is a list of T cell receptor beta chains from one sample in a study of blood T cell repertoires in COVID-19. Clones were sequenced by immunoSEQ multiplex PCR, and TCRdb holds only the in-frame ones, with some missing. This sample has approximately 280,000 clones, with 82% found just once. The sample was PBMCs or T cells enriched from blood (not recorded which). All receptors derive from a man aged 40-55 years who had been exposed to COVID-19. Each CDR3 is given with its conserved first and last residue. A D gene is named only where the DNA matches it firmly. Some rows mark clone size as missing; the rest say once, few, many or name a class of expanded clone.

clone_size	d_call	v_call	j_call	cdr3_length	cdr3_nt	cdr3_aa
-	-	TRBV6-5	TRBJ2-1	13	TGTGCCAGCAGTTACTCCGGGGGACATGAGCAGTTCTTC	CASSYSGGHEQFF
-	TRBD1	TRBV24-1	TRBJ2-7	15	TGTGCCACCAGTGATTTAGGACAGGGACAGACTCGGCAGTACTTC	CATSDLGQGQTRQYF
-	-	TRBV11-2	TRBJ2-1	14	TGTGCCAGCAGCTTAGGAATCACCACAGGTGAGCAGTTCTTC	CASSLGITTGEQFF
-	-	TRBV15	TRBJ1-6	13	TGTGCCACCTTCGGGGGGGAAAATTCACCCCTCCACTTT	CATFGGENSPLHF
-	TRBD1	TRBV12-5	TRBJ1-4	16	TGTGCTAGTGGTTTAGGTCTAGGACAGGGGAATGAAAAACTGTTTTTT	CASGLGLGQGNEKLFF
few	-	TRBV19	TRBJ2-4	13	TGTGCCAGTAGTGTCTTGGCCAAAAACATTCAGTACTTC	CASSVLAKNIQYF
-	-	TRBV18	TRBJ1-6	14	TGTGCCAGCTCGCGCGGTAACAAAGATTCACCCCTCCACTTT	CASSRGNKDSPLHF
-	-	TRBV9	TRBJ2-1	14	TGTGCCAGCAGCGTAGTCGGCTCCTACAATGAGCAGTTCTTC	CASSVVGSYNEQFF
once	-	TRBV19	TRBJ2-5	12	TGTGCCAGTAGCCCAGGAAAAGAGACCCAGTACTTC	CASSPGKETQYF
once	-	TRBV7-3	TRBJ1-4	15	TGTGCCAGCAGCTTAACAGGAGGGGCTGGTGAAAAACTGTTTTTT	CASSLTGGAGEKLFF
-	-	TRBV10-3	TRBJ1-5	13	TGTGCCATCAGTGAAAGCAGCAATCAGCCCCAGCATTTT	CAISESSNQPQHF
-	-	TRBV10-2	TRBJ2-7	14	TGCGCCAGCACGAGGCCCCCCCCTGCCTACGAGCAGTACTTC	CASTRPPPAYEQYF
-	TRBD2	TRBV11-1	TRBJ2-3	16	TGTGCCAGCAGCTTTGCCATGGCGGGAGGATCAGATACGCAGTATTTT	CASSFAMAGGSDTQYF
once	-	TRBV5-1	TRBJ1-2	15	TGCGCCAGCAGCGGGGACACCGCAGCCCTCTATGGCTACACCTTC	CASSGDTAALYGYTF
once	TRBD2	TRBV19	TRBJ2-5	15	TGTGCCAGTAGTTACACTAGCGGGAATCAAGAGACCCAGTACTTC	CASSYTSGNQETQYF
-	-	TRBV19	TRBJ1-5	14	TGTGCCAGTAGTTTTCCAGGGGCTTATCAGCCCCAGCATTTT	CASSFPGAYQPQHF
-	TRBD1	TRBV19	TRBJ2-7	16	TGTGCCAGTAGTATCGTCCAGGACAGGGGATCCTACGAGCAGTACTTC	CASSIVQDRGSYEQYF
-	-	TRBV27	TRBJ1-4	13	TGTGCCAGCAGTAAGGAGGGTAATGAAAAACTGTTTTTT	CASSKEGNEKLFF
-	TRBD1	TRBV27	TRBJ2-7	14	TGTGCCAGCAACTCACAGGGGGGTTACTACGAGCAGTACTTC	CASNSQGGYYEQYF
-	-	TRBV12-3/TRBV12-4	TRBJ1-1	12	TGTGCCAGCAGTTTGGGGAGGGCACGGCTGGGGTTT	CASSLGRARLGF
-	TRBD2	TRBV9	TRBJ2-3	17	TGTGCCACCTACCGACTAGCGGGAGGGCTCTGCACAGATACGCAGTATTTT	CATYRLAGGLCTDTQYF
-	TRBD2	TRBV3-1/TRBV3-2	TRBJ2-2	16	TGTGCCAGCAGCCAACTGAGCGGGAGGGCGGATGGGGAGCTGTTTTTT	CASSQLSGRADGELFF
few	TRBD1	TRBV6-2/TRBV6-3	TRBJ2-7	14	TGTGCCAGCAGTTCCCGGGGACAGGGTAGCGAGCAGTACTTC	CASSSRGQGSEQYF
-	TRBD1	TRBV7-9	TRBJ1-6	13	TGTGCCAGCGGCCTAGGGGGCGCGGCACCCCTCCACTTT	CASGLGGAAPLHF
-	-	TRBV9	TRBJ2-1	12	TGTGCCAGCAGCGCTCTATACAATGAGCAGTTCTTC	CASSALYNEQFF
once	-	TRBV30	TRBJ1-1	12	TGTGCCTCGGTCGCGCTGTTTACTGAAGCTTTCTTT	CASVALFTEAFF
-	-	TRBV29-1	TRBJ1-6	12	TGCAGCGTTGGGTGGGGCGATTCACCCCTCCACTTT	CSVGWGDSPLHF
-	TRBD2	TRBV4-1	TRBJ2-3	15	TGCGCCAGCACGGCCGCGCTAGCGGAGATAGATACGCAGTATTTT	CASTAALAEIDTQYF
-	TRBD1	TRBV25-1	TRBJ2-1	18	TGTGCCAGCACAGGGGCTGGGTCTGAGGGGGCCTCCTACAATGAGCAGTTCTTC	CASTGAGSEGASYNEQFF
once	TRBD2	TRBV11-3	TRBJ2-3	17	TGTGCCAGCAGCTTAGATTGGAATAGCGGGAGTGCTGATACGCAGTATTTT	CASSLDWNSGSADTQYF
-	TRBD1	TRBV30	TRBJ1-2	14	TGTGCCTGGAGTGCGGACAGGAGTAACTATGGCTACACCTTC	CAWSADRSNYGYTF
-	-	TRBV10-3	TRBJ1-1	14	TGTGCCATCAGAACCGGGACACTTAACACTGAAGCTTTCTTT	CAIRTGTLNTEAFF
few	TRBD2	TRBV5-1	TRBJ2-1	15	TGCGCCAGCAGCAAGGAACAAGGACTAGCTGGTGAGCAGTTCTTC	CASSKEQGLAGEQFF
-	TRBD1	TRBV5-1	TRBJ1-4	18	TGCGCCAGCAGCTTGGGACAGGGGGCCGGGGGGACTAATGAAAAACTGTTTTTT	CASSLGQGAGGTNEKLFF
-	TRBD1	TRBV29-1	TRBJ1-1	14	TGCAGCGTTGTAGGGGGGACAGGGGCCACTGAAGCTTTCTTT	CSVVGGTGATEAFF
-	-	TRBV4-1	TRBJ1-5	16	TGCGCCAGCAGCCAAGCTCCGGCGACAGCGTTTCAGCCCCAGCATTTT	CASSQAPATAFQPQHF
-	-	TRBV10-3	TRBJ2-7	22	TGTGCCATCAGCGGAGGGGGGATTAGACCCTCGAGGGACAGTCCGAGCTCCTACGAGCAGTACTTC	CAISGGGIRPSRDSPSSYEQYF
-	TRBD2	TRBV9	TRBJ2-1	14	TGTGCCAGCAGCGTGATTAGCGGGAGGGGAGAGCAGTTCTTC	CASSVISGRGEQFF
once	TRBD2	TRBV5-1	TRBJ2-1	14	TGCGCCAGCAGCTCCGGACTAGCCAGTAATGAGCAGTTCTTC	CASSSGLASNEQFF
-	TRBD1	TRBV7-3	TRBJ2-7	15	TGTGCCAGCAGCCCCCAGGGAGGGACAGGGGCCTTGCAGTACTTC	CASSPQGGTGALQYF
-	TRBD2	TRBV7-9	TRBJ2-1	15	TGTGCCAGCAGCTTACTGAGCGGGAGGGCCGGGGAGCAGTTCTTC	CASSLLSGRAGEQFF
once	TRBD2	TRBV5-1	TRBJ2-7	14	TGCGCCAGCAGCTTGGGGCTAGCGGGAGACGAGCAGTACTTC	CASSLGLAGDEQYF
-	TRBD1	TRBV5-4	TRBJ2-7	15	TGTGCCAGCAGCTTGGAAGGGGGCGCCCCCTACGAGCAGTACTTC	CASSLEGGAPYEQYF
-	TRBD2	TRBV29-1	TRBJ2-1	14	TGCAGCGTGGAGCGGGAGAACTCCTACAATGAGCAGTTCTTC	CSVERENSYNEQFF
-	TRBD2	TRBV7-8	TRBJ2-1	14	TGTGCCAGCATACCCGGACTAGGGTACAGTGAGCAGTTCTTC	CASIPGLGYSEQFF
-	TRBD2	TRBV30	TRBJ2-1	13	TGTGCCTCCAGCGGGGCTACCTACAATGAGCAGTTCTTC	CASSGATYNEQFF
-	-	TRBV7-6	TRBJ1-5	14	TGTGCCAGCAGCTCTAGTGGGTCCCATCAGCCCCAGCATTTT	CASSSSGSHQPQHF
once	-	TRBV23-1	TRBJ2-1	17	TGCGCCAGCAGTCATCGAGGTGGGTCAGGCTCTACGGGATGGGAACTCTTC	CASSHRGGSGSTGWELF
-	TRBD1	TRBV11-3	TRBJ2-7	15	TGTGCCAGCAGCTTATTTCCAGGACAGGACTACGAGCAGTACTTC	CASSLFPGQDYEQYF
-	-	TRBV5-4	TRBJ2-4	12	TGTGCCAGCAGCTTGGTCGGGGACATTCAGTACTTC	CASSLVGDIQYF
few	TRBD2	TRBV4-1	TRBJ2-2	18	TGCGCCAGCAGCCAAGTCAGCGGGAGTTTTGGTAGCACCGGGGAGCTGTTTTTT	CASSQVSGSFGSTGELFF